This T cell receptor (beta chain) derives from a study of OX40 agonist ivuxolimab in advanced cancers. On the study more broadly: Administration of intravenous ivuxolimab to patients occurred every 2 weeks at 0.01 to 10 mg/kg. Prior checkpoint blockade (anti-PD-1, anti-PD-L1 or anti-CTLA-4) was permitted; over 30% had it. Whole-study results and caveats: Blood T cells, both CD4+ and CD8+, expanded clonally by week 6 at 0.1 to 3.0 mg/kg. It was not determined which antigens were specifically recognized by the peripheral T cells that had undergone clonal expansion.

Here immunoSEQ multiplex PCR was the method, and the copy in TCRdb shows in-frame clones only, minus some. Of approximately 57,000 clones in the sample, 88% were seen once. Regarding this clone: What it binds is unknown.

Trimming shortened V by 0 bases and J by 0 bases, and 15 bases separated the two germline ends. CDR1 and CDR2 (germline): LNHNV, YYDKDF (reference sequence). The CDR3 spans 18 residues. This sequence was found in an adult with an advanced solid tumor such as melanoma, head and neck, liver or kidney cancer. Specimen: CD4+ or CD8+ T cells sorted from blood, collected in a trial of the OX40 agonist ivuxolimab. The gene calls are TRBV15 and TRBJ2-4; possibly TRBD2 for D (5 bases). The CDR3 nucleotides are TGTGCCACCAGCAGAGACACCCGGGGTGCTATAGCCAAAAACATTCAGTACTTC. Its protein is CATSRDTRGAIAKNIQYF.